These 26 T cell receptor beta chains originate from one sample sequenced in a study of blood T cells in healthy people across ages. Combining a sample-barcoded 5' primer with a J-beta primer mix, a second PCR ran for 7 to 11 cycles. In TCRdb, the 5' RACE reads were re-called with MiXCR into one record per CDR3 protein. The sample includes some 1.7 million distinct CDR3 sequences, 28% of them seen just once. Material for sequencing was blood. The receptors were gathered from a woman in her 30s in good health.

This clonotype was recorded a few times. V gene TRBV12-3 or TRBV12-4 combines with J gene TRBJ2-3, with D tentatively TRBD1 (6 bases). This CDR3 is 12 amino acids long. Deletions cut 6 bases from V and 7 bases from J, with 11 bases between. The CDR3 DNA sequence: TGTGCCAGCAGCCGGGACACTAATACGCAGTATTTT. Amino acid sequence: CASSRDTNTQYF.

This chain links TRBV20-1 with TRBJ2-1, with D perhaps matching TRBD1 (5 bases). Per the germline V gene, CDR1 is DFQATT and CDR2 is SNEGSKA (reference sequence). CDR3 length: 14 amino acids. Trimming took off 7 bases at V and 0 bases at J, with 13 bases between the two ends. CDR3 protein: CSVGASSSYNEQFF. In DNA, the CDR3 is TGCAGTGTAGGGGCTTCGAGCTCCTACAATGAGCAGTTCTTC.

This clonotype has more than one count but fewer than ten. The gene calls are TRBV27 and TRBJ2-5; 8 bases line up with TRBD2. The CDR3 is 11 residues long. Per the germline V gene, CDR1 is MNHEY and CDR2 is SMNVEV (reference sequence). Trimming removed 11 bases from V and 5 bases from J; junction bases left unmatched: 4. The CDR3 protein is CAVGRAETQYF. The CDR3, as DNA: TGTGCCGTCGGGAGGGCGGAGACCCAGTACTTC.

This clonotype has ten or more counts. The J gene is TRBJ2-5, the V gene TRBV7-6; D is unresolved. V was clipped by 1 base and J by 5 bases, with 11 bases between them. CDR1 is SGHVS, CDR2 FNYEAQ, per germline. The CDR3 is 14 amino acids. The CDR3 nucleotides are TGTGCCAGCAGCTTAGAACCAAAAGGGGAGACCCAGTACTTC. Its protein is CASSLEPKGETQYF.

This clonotype was picked up a small number of times. The gene calls are TRBV4-1 and TRBJ1-2, with D perhaps TRBD1 (5 bases). In germline, CDR1 is MGHRA, CDR2 YSYEKL. V was shortened by 1 base and J by 3 bases, with 12 bases between the two germline ends. The CDR3 is 15 amino acids. The CDR3 bases are TGCGCCAGCAGCCAAGCTGCGGGGCGAGACTATGGCTACACCTTC. It is translated as CASSQAAGRDYGYTF.

The chain joins TRBV30 to TRBJ2-7; 8 nucleotides match TRBD2. The germline V gene has CDR1 GTSNPN and CDR2 SVGIG (reference sequence). The CDR3 covers 15 residues. Trimming cost V 3 bases and J 0 bases; bases outside gene matches: 7. The CDR3 region is CAWRNLAGSSYEQYF. The CDR3 DNA reads as TGTGCCTGGAGGAACTTAGCGGGGAGCTCCTACGAGCAGTACTTC.

The chain uses TRBV5-1 and TRBJ2-3; 11 bases match TRBD1. Per the germline V gene, CDR1 is SGHRS and CDR2 is YFSETQ. The CDR3 contains 15 residues. The V and J ends lost 4 bases and 4 bases, in that order; junction bases with no gene match: 5. The DNA of the CDR3 is TGCGCCAGCAGCAAGGGACAGGGGGGCGCAGATACGCAGTATTTT. It yields the protein CASSKGQGGADTQYF.

This clonotype was counted at least ten times. The chain combines TRBV6-5 with TRBJ1-2; D call uncertain. The CDR3 is 15 residues long. Germline lookup yields CDR1 MNHEY and CDR2 SVGAGI. Trimming removed 1 base from V and 4 bases from J, with 13 bases in between. CDR3 in amino acids: CASSYLRVAGYGYTF. CDR3 coding DNA: TGTGCCAGCAGTTACTTAAGGGTGGCTGGCTATGGCTACACCTTC.

The chain joins TRBV7-9 to TRBJ2-7; possibly TRBD1 for D (6 bases). The CDR3 length is 16 residues. In germline, CDR1 is SEHNR, CDR2 FQNEAQ (reference sequence). V lost 0 bases to trimming and J lost 0 bases, with 12 bases between them. The CDR3 DNA reads as TGTGCCAGCAGCTTAGCGAGGACAGCTTCCTCCTACGAGCAGTACTTC. Translated: CASSLARTASSYEQYF.

This clonotype was seen at least ten times. This sequence joins TRBV7-2 and TRBJ2-5; no reliable D call. Germline-derived CDR1 and CDR2 are SGHTA and FQGNSA. V was shortened by 2 bases and J by 4 bases, with 23 bases between the two germline ends. The CDR3 covers 18 residues. In DNA form, the CDR3 reads TGTGCCAGCAGCTTAAGATCAGTTTTACCTCGGGCCGCAGAGACCCAGTACTTC. Residues: CASSLRSVLPRAAETQYF.

The genes are TRBV9 and TRBJ2-3, with D possibly being TRBD2 (6 bases). V dropped 0 bases and J dropped 5 bases, with 7 bases sitting between them. Per the germline V gene, CDR1 is SGDLS and CDR2 is YYNGEE. The CDR3 runs 13 residues. CDR3 coding DNA: TGTGCCAGCAGCGTAGCGGAGGGAGATACGCAGTATTTT. Translating gives CASSVAEGDTQYF.

The chain carries TRBV5-1 and TRBJ2-1; 8 nucleotides agree with TRBD1. This CDR3 region has 16 residues. J lost 5 bases, V lost 1 base, and 8 bases had no gene match. Germline loops: CDR1 SGHRS, CDR2 YFSETQ. This chain's CDR3 is CASSLLTGVNNNEQFF. Written as DNA, the CDR3 is TGCGCCAGCAGCTTGTTGACAGGGGTTAACAACAATGAGCAGTTCTTC.

The chain recombines TRBV5-1 with TRBJ1-5, with D possibly matching TRBD1 (6 bases). V lost 2 bases to trimming and J lost 6 bases, with 15 bases between them. The CDR3 extends over 15 amino acids. Germline V gene sequence: CDR1 SGHRS, CDR2 YFSETQ. CDR3 protein: CASSFLQGRTQPQHF. The CDR3 nucleotides read TGCGCCAGCAGCTTTTTACAGGGTAGGACTCAGCCCCAGCATTTT.

This clonotype was detected a few times. The rearrangement joins TRBV2 to TRBJ2-7; D may be TRBD1 (5 bases). V was shortened by 4 bases and J by 0 bases, with 13 bases between the two germline ends. Germline lookup yields CDR1 SNHLY and CDR2 FYNNEI. The CDR3 is 15 amino acids. The DNA for the CDR3 is TGTGCCAGCAGTGGAATTACGACAGACTCCTACGAGCAGTACTTC. Its protein product is CASSGITTDSYEQYF.

A few counts support this clonotype. The V gene is TRBV12-3 or TRBV12-4, the J gene TRBJ2-7, with D perhaps TRBD1 (9 bases). CDR3 length equals 15 residues. The V end lost 5 bases, the J end lost 3 bases, and 17 bases lay between the germline ends. The CDR3: CASSQRGTGFYEQYF. The CDR3 DNA follows: TGTGCCAGCAGTCAGCGGGGGACAGGGTTCTACGAGCAGTACTTC.

This clonotype was detected a few times. The chain couples TRBV12-3 or TRBV12-4 to TRBJ2-5; tentatively, D is TRBD1 (5 bases). V was clipped by 8 bases and J by 4 bases, with 17 bases between them. The CDR3 loop spans 14 amino acids. CDR3 sequence: CASGGRGRGETQYF. CDR3 nucleotides: TGTGCCAGCGGCGGAAGGGGAAGAGGAGAGACCCAGTACTTC.

This clonotype was seen many times. V usage is TRBV25-1 and J usage is TRBJ2-5, with D uncertain. Looked up from germline, CDR1 is MGHDK and CDR2 is SYGVNS. The CDR3 has 13 amino acids. V was pared by 1 base and J by 5 bases, with 8 bases between. This CDR3 reads CASSESPWETQYF. In DNA, the CDR3 is TGTGCCAGCAGTGAATCACCTTGGGAGACCCAGTACTTC. Complete variable domain (other parts from reference TRBV25-1 and TRBJ2-5): EADIYQTPRYLVIGTGKKITLECSQTMGHDKMYWYQQDPGMELHLIHYSYGVNSTEKGDLSSESTVSRIRTEHFPLTLESARPSHTSQYLCASSESPWETQYFGPGTRLLVL.

The rearrangement uses TRBV9 and TRBJ1-2; D is perhaps TRBD1 (5 bases). Trimming shortened V by 3 bases and J by 6 bases, and 27 bases separated the two germline ends. Looked up from germline, CDR1 is SGDLS and CDR2 is YYNGEE. The CDR3 is 18 amino acids. The CDR3 spells CASSDKPGRNTVVHGYTF. CDR3 nucleotide sequence: TGTGCCAGCAGCGATAAACCGGGACGCAACACGGTCGTCCATGGCTACACCTTC.

This clonotype turned up a few times. The CDR3 sequence is CASSLGYSTQYF. DNA for the CDR3: TGTGCCAGCAGCTTGGGATATAGTACGCAGTATTTT. The chain couples TRBV5-6 to TRBJ2-3; no clear D. Germline CDR1 reads SGHDT; CDR2 reads YYEEEE. There are 12 residues in the CDR3. V shed 0 bases and J shed 8 bases, with 7 bases lying between them. Full variable domain (rest looked up from reference TRBV5-6 and TRBJ2-3): DAGVTQSPTHLIKTRGQQVTLRCSPKSGHDTVSWYQQALGQGPQFIFQYYEEEERQRGNFPDRFSGHQFPNYSSELNVNALLLGDSALYLCASSLGYSTQYFGPGTRLTVL.

The CDR3 protein is CSVEIVGSNYGYTF. CDR3 nucleotides: TGCAGCGTTGAAATAGTCGGCAGCAACTATGGCTACACCTTC. The chain carries TRBV29-1 and TRBJ1-2; D unclear. The germline gives CDR1 SQVTM, CDR2 ANQGSEA. V shed 2 bases and J shed 2 bases, with 12 bases lying between them. The CDR3 has 14 amino acids.

The chain combines TRBV2 with TRBJ1-4; D is possibly TRBD1 (5 bases). Germline V lookup: CDR1 SNHLY, CDR2 FYNNEI. The V and J ends lost 5 bases and 4 bases respectively, with 17 bases between them. The CDR3 runs to 16 residues. In nucleotides, the CDR3 is TGTGCCAGCAGTCGGGACCTAGAAGGGATTAATGAAAAACTGTTTTTT. Amino acid sequence: CASSRDLEGINEKLFF.

This clonotype was counted many times. The CDR3, as DNA: TGCAGTGCCAAGGCGCCGACGGGCCCCTCCTACGAGCAGTACTTC. Translating gives CSAKAPTGPSYEQYF. The chain is built from TRBV20-1 and TRBJ2-7; D remains ambiguous. Germline loops: CDR1 DFQATT, CDR2 SNEGSKA (reference sequence). CDR3 length: 15 residues. The V and J ends lost 6 bases and 0 bases respectively, with 18 bases between them.

Concerning this clonotype itself: The junction does not match germline at one end; this may be a read error. The chain has TRBV5-4 and TRBJ2-3; 16 bases fit TRBD2. This CDR3 region has 17 residues. Germline V lookup: CDR1 SGHNT, CDR2 YYREEE (reference sequence). CDR3 residues: CASSQKGTSGGADMQYF. CDR3 nucleotide sequence: TGTGCCAGCAGCCAAAAAGGGACTAGCGGGGGGGCAGATATGCAGTATTTT. Together with reference TRBV5-4 and TRBJ2-3, the CDR3 gives the full variable domain: ETGVTQSPTHLIKTRGQQVTLRCSSQSGHNTVSWYQQALGQGPQFIFQYYREEENGRGNFPPRFSGLQFPNYSSELNVNALELDDSALYLCASSQKGTSGGADMQYFGPGTRLTVL.

This clonotype showed up many times. V usage is TRBV4-3 and J usage is TRBJ2-7; D gene ambiguous. The V end was cut by 0 bases, the J end by 0 bases, with 15 bases between. CDR1 and CDR2 (germline): LGHNA, YSLEER. The CDR3 spans 17 residues. The CDR3 is CASSQDLATTSSYEQYF. The DNA for the CDR3 is TGCGCCAGCAGCCAAGATTTAGCTACCACCAGCTCCTACGAGCAGTACTTC.

Of note for this clonotype: A much larger clone is a single base away; this may be a read error. Given the absence of the conserved phenylalanine or tryptophan at the CDR3 end, a read error is likely. The chain couples TRBV29-1 to TRBJ2-7; 7 nucleotides line up with TRBD1. J lost 0 bases, V lost 5 bases, and 4 bases had no gene match. The germline V gene encodes CDR1 SQVTM and CDR2 ANQGSEA. The CDR3 sequence is 13 residues long. The CDR3 DNA follows: TGCAGCGTTCCAGGGGACAGCTCCTACGAGCAGTACTTA. This gives the protein CSVPGDSSYEQYL.

The chain employs TRBV20-1 and TRBJ1-2, with 12 bases lining up with TRBD1. Unmatched junction bases numbered 8, after V lost 3 bases and J lost 6 bases. The CDR3 is 15 amino acids. Germline assignment: CDR1 DFQATT and CDR2 SNEGSKA (reference sequence). The DNA for the CDR3 is TGCAGTGCTAGTGTGGGACAGGGGGCGGTGGATGGCTACACCTTC. This codes for CSASVGQGAVDGYTF.